The subject of this entry is one TCR beta chain. This entry comes from a study of tumor T cells in aggressive B-cell lymphoma. Sequencing used immunoSEQ multiplex PCR; TCRdb keeps in-frame clones, though not all of them. The sample lists around 10,000 clones, 80% to 95% occurring once. V lost 1 base to trimming and J lost 1 base, with 7 bases between them. Germline V CDR1 and CDR2: MGHDK, SYGVNS. CDR3 length equals 14 residues. The specimen sequenced was tumor tissue. This clonotype was obtained from an adult with diffuse large B cell lymphoma. The chain employs TRBV25-1 and TRBJ1-1; D is undetermined. CDR3 sequence: CASSEFGRNTEAFF. In DNA form, the CDR3 reads TGTGCCAGCAGTGAATTTGGGAGGAACACTGAAGCTTTCTTT.